What follows describes a single T cell receptor beta chain. What it binds is unknown. This record comes from a study of cytomegalovirus exposure and HLA in healthy donors. Study observations and caveats: Rare TCR sequences predominated, though certain public TCRs were found in many donors. Specificity of three CMV-associated chains for CMV antigens was verified in vitro. Cytomegalovirus association was assigned to some 160 TCR beta chains.

The germline V gene encodes CDR1 MNHNY and CDR2 SVGAGI (reference sequence). V gave up 7 bases and J gave up 5 bases, with 17 bases separating them. The CDR3 extends over 14 amino acids. This table comes from immunoSEQ multiplex PCR, and its TCRdb copy is limited to in-frame clones, with some not included. The data contain tens of thousands of clones, around nine tenths of them singletons. Separation from the roughly 690-subject first cohort characterized the approximately 120-subject validation cohort, to which the donors belonged. The chain carries TRBV6-6 and TRBJ2-5, with D possibly matching TRBD1 (5 bases). The TCR originated in a man between 18 and 29 years old in good health and CMV-seronegative. Sequenced input: PBMCs. The CDR3 loop reads CASNSPGARETQYF. CDR3 coding DNA: TGTGCCAGCAACTCCCCTGGGGCTAGGGAGACCCAGTACTTC.